The count of the clone carrying this T cell receptor (beta chain) is one. Authors' data handling: The assay estimated nucleated cells by amplifying reference gene primers. The data were produced by immunoSEQ multiplex PCR, yet TCRdb's version contains in-frame clones alone and is incomplete. From that table come the V and J calls and clone size; the DNA was used to work out D and trimming. Of some 200,000 clones listed, around 80% are singletons. This sample was taken from a study of blood T cell repertoires in COVID-19. Study context: Acute-phase and convalescent COVID-19 samples originated in the United States, Italy and Spain. PBMCs, B-cell-depleted T cells, or T cells provided the cDNA or gDNA that made up the material.

The receptor comes from a man aged 30 to 45 with active or convalescent COVID-19. The sample consisted of peripheral blood.

CDR3 bases: TGCGCCAGCAGTGAGGGGAGCGATCGGAACTATGGCTACACCTTC. This gives the protein CASSEGSDRNYGYTF. V and J are TRBV10-1 and TRBJ1-2; D uncertain. The CDR3 has 15 amino acids. Germline V CDR1 and CDR2: WNHNN, SYGVQD (reference sequence). Trimming left V 2 bases short and J 2 bases short, with 12 bases between.